The sample holds a few counts of the clone carrying this T cell receptor (beta chain). Per germline, CDR1 SQVTM and CDR2 ANQGSEA. This CDR3 is 14 amino acids long. V lost 5 bases to trimming and J lost 7 bases; unmatched junction nucleotides: 7. This sample is drawn from a study of T cells in Graves' hyperthyroidism and ophthalmopathy. Stable Graves' hyperthyroidism meant no ophthalmopathy progression within 18 months. Together with thyroid ultrasound, orbital computed tomography, serum thyroxine and TRAb, clinical symptoms were used for diagnoses. The source material, RNA transcripts, was used to amplify TCR beta CDR3 regions. The primer set for the first-round RT-PCR of the TCR CDR3 was HTBI. TCRdb ran MiXCR on the multiplex PCR reads and lists one entry per CDR3 protein. The sample yields roughly 350,000 distinct CDR3 sequences, about 15% seen once.

The sequenced sample consisted of blood. V gene TRBV29-1 combines with J gene TRBJ2-1; 11 bases map to TRBD2. The receptor was derived from a young woman with Graves' hyperthyroidism. CDR3 bases: TGCAGCGTTTGTTTGACTAGCGGGGCGAATGAGCAGTTCTTC. Its translation: CSVCLTSGANEQFF.